A single sample is the source of the 16 T cell receptor beta chains below, sequenced in a study of T cell repertoires in cytomegalovirus infection. TCRdb fed the reads into MiXCR, producing one record per CDR3 protein. Among 200,000 to 300,000 distinct CDR3 sequences listed, roughly 10% were seen once. What was sequenced was PBMCs. Every receptor here comes from a human donor in good health (CMV status not recorded). Some clones in this sample may be carry-over from other donors' samples.

This clonotype was recorded many times. J is TRBJ2-7 and V is TRBV7-9; D not certain. The CDR3 runs to 15 residues. Between the trimmed V and J ends, which lost 5 bases and 5 bases, there was a span of 19 bases. Germline lookup yields CDR1 SEHNR and CDR2 FQNEAQ (reference sequence). CDR3 bases: TGTGCCAGCAGCCCCGAAGGACGGTCCACCAACGAGCAGTACTTC. It codes for CASSPEGRSTNEQYF.

This clonotype was picked up a small number of times. The chain has TRBV10-2 and TRBJ2-7; 8 bases agree with TRBD2. CDR1 is WSHSY and CDR2 is SAAADI in the germline V gene. J was trimmed by 0 bases and V by 7 bases; bases with no gene match: 8. This CDR3 spans 15 amino acids. DNA for the CDR3: TGCGCCAGCAAAAATGGAGCGGGAGTCTCCTACGAGCAGTACTTC. Translating gives CASKNGAGVSYEQYF.

This clonotype was counted many times. The gene calls are TRBV7-2 and TRBJ1-2, with unresolved D. The length of the CDR3 is 16 residues. Germline assignment: CDR1 SGHTA and CDR2 FQGNSA. V was pared by 0 bases and J by 0 bases, with 11 bases between. This CDR3 is CASSLAPAATNYGYTF. The CDR3, as DNA: TGTGCCAGCAGCTTAGCGCCGGCCGCTACTAACTATGGCTACACCTTC.

At least ten counts were recorded for this clonotype. The chain carries TRBV7-2 and TRBJ2-5; D remains ambiguous. Trimming removed 8 bases at V and 5 bases at J, with 9 bases between. The CDR3 loop spans 11 amino acids. CDR1 and CDR2 from the germline V gene are SGHTA and FQGNSA. The CDR3 reads CASRTGETQYF. CDR3 DNA sequence: TGTGCCAGCCGGACCGGTGAGACCCAGTACTTC.

In its sample, this clonotype ranks as medium-sized (0.01 to 0.1%). The chain carries TRBV7-2 and TRBJ1-2; TRBD1 might be the D (5 bases). The germline V gene encodes CDR1 SGHTA and CDR2 FQGNSA. The CDR3 has 15 amino acids. V was shortened by 2 bases and J by 1 base, with 11 bases between the two germline ends. CDR3 region: CASSLPGGINYGYTF. CDR3 nucleotide sequence: TGTGCCAGCAGCTTACCGGGGGGGATTAACTATGGCTACACCTTC.

This clonotype was found many times. The V and J genes are TRBV7-2 and TRBJ2-3; the match to TRBD2 covers 8 bases. Germline trimming cut 5 bases from V and 10 bases from J; bases unmatched to any gene: 5. This CDR3 has 12 amino acids. Germline assignment: CDR1 SGHTA and CDR2 FQGNSA. The CDR3 sequence: CASSPAGESQYF. The CDR3 bases are TGTGCCAGCAGCCCAGCGGGGGAGTCGCAGTATTTT.

This clonotype was counted many times. This chain uses TRBV7-2 with TRBJ2-1; D is unresolved. Germline CDR1 and CDR2: SGHTA and FQGNSA. V lost 5 bases and J 11 bases, leaving 10 bases between the germline ends. The CDR3 is 11 residues long. In DNA, the CDR3 is TGTGCCAGCAGCCTGACCCATCAGCAGTTCTTC. Translating it yields CASSLTHQQFF. The whole variable domain, remainder taken from reference TRBV7-2 and TRBJ2-1, is GAGVSQSPSNKVTEKGKDVELRCDPISGHTALYWYRQSLGQGLEFLIYFQGNSAPDKSGLPSDRFSAERTGGSVSTLTIQRTQQEDSAVYLCASSLTHQQFFGPGTRLTVL.

This clonotype was detected ten times or more. V and J are TRBV20-1 and TRBJ1-2; 12 bases agree with TRBD1. The junction had 9 bases not matched to a gene; V was cut back by 5 bases and J by 2 bases. Germline V CDR1 and CDR2: DFQATT, SNEGSKA (reference sequence). This CDR3 has 16 amino acids. The CDR3 DNA follows: TGCAGTGCTTCAGGGACAGGGGGCATCAAGAACTATGGCTACACCTTC. This sequence encodes CSASGTGGIKNYGYTF.

This clonotype was detected ten times or more. The chain recombines TRBV7-9 with TRBJ2-7; D is ambiguous. Deletions cut 1 base from V and 0 bases from J, with 10 bases between. The CDR3 is made up of 15 amino acids. Germline V lookup: CDR1 SEHNR, CDR2 FQNEAQ (reference sequence). The CDR3 loop reads CASSLEGASSYEQYF. As DNA, the CDR3 is TGTGCCAGCAGCTTAGAGGGCGCGAGCTCCTACGAGCAGTACTTC.

This chain uses TRBV29-1 with TRBJ1-2; no definite D call. The CDR3 covers 14 residues. Trimming stripped 0 bases from V and 4 bases from J, with 12 bases between. Germline lookup yields CDR1 SQVTM and CDR2 ANQGSEA. CDR3 loop: CSVEDQGRGYGYTF. In DNA, the CDR3 is TGCAGCGTTGAAGATCAAGGGCGGGGCTATGGCTACACCTTC.

The chain employs TRBV20-1 and TRBJ1-1, with TRBD1 identical over 7 bases. CDR3 length: 13 residues. Germline lookup yields CDR1 DFQATT and CDR2 SNEGSKA (reference sequence). The V and J ends lost 3 bases and 4 bases, in that order; junction bases with no gene match: 5. The CDR3 DNA sequence: TGCAGTGCTAGGCCGGACAGGCCCACTGAAGCTTTCTTT. It yields the protein CSARPDRPTEAFF.

This clonotype was recorded only once. The missing conserved phenylalanine or tryptophan at the end of this CDR3 makes a read error likely. The chain employs TRBV6-2 or TRBV6-3 and TRBJ2-3, with D hard to call. Germline-derived CDR1 and CDR2 are MNHEY and SVGEGT. Trimming took 8 bases from V and 7 from J, leaving 16 bases between them. The CDR3 covers 13 residues. The CDR3 region is CASVPLGFNTQYL. The CDR3 DNA is TGTGCCAGCGTTCCCCTGGGGTTTAATACGCAGTATCTT.

This clonotype was seen repeatedly, ten times or more. The rearrangement uses TRBV7-2 and TRBJ2-3; D may be TRBD2 (5 bases). The CDR3 contains 15 residues. Trimming stripped 2 bases from V and 0 bases from J, with 9 bases between. Germline-derived CDR1 and CDR2 are SGHTA and FQGNSA. The CDR3 DNA reads as TGTGCCAGCAGCTTAAGTGCGGGTAGCACAGATACGCAGTATTTT. Translation gives CASSLSAGSTDTQYF.

This clonotype was observed many times. The V call is TRBV7-2, the J call TRBJ1-3; D gene unclear. Germline-derived CDR1 and CDR2 are SGHTA and FQGNSA. V was pared by 3 bases and J by 0 bases, with 9 bases between. The CDR3 has 15 amino acids. The CDR3 DNA reads as TGTGCCAGCAGCTTCTTCTCGAGCTCTGGAAACACCATATATTTT. As protein: CASSFFSSSGNTIYF.

This clonotype was seen repeatedly, ten times or more. This rearrangement joins TRBV6-1 to TRBJ2-7, with 8 positions matching TRBD2. The CDR3 has 17 amino acids. Germline values: CDR1 MNHNS, CDR2 SASEGT. J was trimmed by 0 bases and V by 7 bases; bases with no gene match: 14. CDR3 sequence reads: CASTGIQGGGSSYEQYF. The CDR3 DNA reads TGTGCCAGCACTGGGATCCAGGGCGGGGGGAGCTCCTACGAGCAGTACTTC.

This rearrangement joins TRBV14 to TRBJ1-1; D unresolved. From germline, CDR1 is SGHDN and CDR2 FVKESK. Trimming removed 0 bases at V and 1 base at J, with 6 bases between. The CDR3 loop spans 14 amino acids. CDR3 loop: CASSQELGNTEAFF. The CDR3 bases are TGTGCCAGCAGCCAAGAATTAGGGAACACTGAAGCTTTCTTT.